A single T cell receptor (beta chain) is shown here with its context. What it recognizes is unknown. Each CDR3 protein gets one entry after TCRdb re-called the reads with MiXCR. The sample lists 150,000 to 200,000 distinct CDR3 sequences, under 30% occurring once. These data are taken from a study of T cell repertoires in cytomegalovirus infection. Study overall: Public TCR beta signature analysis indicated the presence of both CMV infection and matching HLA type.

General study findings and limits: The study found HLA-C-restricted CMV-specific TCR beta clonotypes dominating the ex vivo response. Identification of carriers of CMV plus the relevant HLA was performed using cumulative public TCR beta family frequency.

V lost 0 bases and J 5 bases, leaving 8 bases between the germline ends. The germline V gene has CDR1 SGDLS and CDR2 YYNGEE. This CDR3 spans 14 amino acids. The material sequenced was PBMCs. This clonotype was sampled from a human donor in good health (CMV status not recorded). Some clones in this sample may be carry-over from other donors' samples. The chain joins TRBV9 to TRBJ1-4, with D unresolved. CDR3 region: CASSVESGNEKLFF. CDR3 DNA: TGTGCCAGCAGCGTAGAAAGCGGGAATGAAAAACTGTTTTTT.